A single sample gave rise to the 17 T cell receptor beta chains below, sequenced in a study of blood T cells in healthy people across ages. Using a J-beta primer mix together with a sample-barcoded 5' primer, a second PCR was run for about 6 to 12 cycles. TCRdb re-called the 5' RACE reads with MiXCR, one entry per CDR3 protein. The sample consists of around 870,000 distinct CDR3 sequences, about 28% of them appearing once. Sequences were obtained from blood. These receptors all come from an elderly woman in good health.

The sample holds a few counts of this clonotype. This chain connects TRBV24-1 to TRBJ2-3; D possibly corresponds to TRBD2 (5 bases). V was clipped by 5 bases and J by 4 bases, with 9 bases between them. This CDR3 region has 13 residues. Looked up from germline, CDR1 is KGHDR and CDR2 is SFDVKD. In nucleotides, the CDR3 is TGTGCCACCAGTGTTGGTAGCGCAGATACGCAGTATTTT. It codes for CATSVGSADTQYF.

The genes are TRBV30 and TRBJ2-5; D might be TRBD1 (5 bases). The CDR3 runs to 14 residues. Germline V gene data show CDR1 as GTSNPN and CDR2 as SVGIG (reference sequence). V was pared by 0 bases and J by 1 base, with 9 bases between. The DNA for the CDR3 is TGTGCCTGGAGTGTGGGCAGGGCCCAAGAGACCCAGTACTTC. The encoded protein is CAWSVGRAQETQYF.

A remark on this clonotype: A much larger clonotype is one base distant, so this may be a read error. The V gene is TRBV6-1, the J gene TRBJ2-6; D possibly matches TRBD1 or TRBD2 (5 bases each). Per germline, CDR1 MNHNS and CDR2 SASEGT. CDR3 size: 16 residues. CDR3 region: CASSRDLRSGANVPTF. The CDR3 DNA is TGTGCCAGCAGTCGGGACCTCCGCTCTGGGGCCAACGTCCCGACTTTC.

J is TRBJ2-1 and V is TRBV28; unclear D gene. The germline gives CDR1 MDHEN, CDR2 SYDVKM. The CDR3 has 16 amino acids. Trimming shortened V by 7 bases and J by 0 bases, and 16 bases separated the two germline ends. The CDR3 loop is CASTPPAGVSYNEQFF. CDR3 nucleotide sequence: TGTGCCAGCACCCCACCTGCTGGTGTCTCCTACAATGAGCAGTTCTTC. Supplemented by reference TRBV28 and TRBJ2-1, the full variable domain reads DVKVTQSSRYLVKRTGEKVFLECVQDMDHENMFWYRQDPGLGLRLIYFSYDVKMKEKGDIPEGYSVSREKKERFSLILESASTNQTSMYLCASTPPAGVSYNEQFFGPGTRLTVL.

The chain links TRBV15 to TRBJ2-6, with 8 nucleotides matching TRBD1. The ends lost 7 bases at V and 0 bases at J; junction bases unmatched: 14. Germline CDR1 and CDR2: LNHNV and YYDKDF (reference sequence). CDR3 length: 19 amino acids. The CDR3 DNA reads TGTGCCACCACCCGACTGATGGACAGGGTGTTCTCTGGGGCCAACGTCCTGACTTTC. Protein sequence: CATTRLMDRVFSGANVLTF. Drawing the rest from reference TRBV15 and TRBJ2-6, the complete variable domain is DAMVIQNPRYQVTQFGKPVTLSCSQTLNHNVMYWYQQKSSQAPKLLFHYYDKDFNNEADTPDNFQSRRPNTSFCFLDIRSPGLGDTAMYLCATTRLMDRVFSGANVLTFGAGSRLTVL.

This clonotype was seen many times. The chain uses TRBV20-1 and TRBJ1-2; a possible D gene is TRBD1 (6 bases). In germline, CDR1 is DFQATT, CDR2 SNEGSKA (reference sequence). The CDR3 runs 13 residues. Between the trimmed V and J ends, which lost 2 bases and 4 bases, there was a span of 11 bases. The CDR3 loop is CSARYRDAYGYTF. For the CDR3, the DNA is TGCAGTGCTAGATACAGGGACGCCTATGGCTACACCTTC.

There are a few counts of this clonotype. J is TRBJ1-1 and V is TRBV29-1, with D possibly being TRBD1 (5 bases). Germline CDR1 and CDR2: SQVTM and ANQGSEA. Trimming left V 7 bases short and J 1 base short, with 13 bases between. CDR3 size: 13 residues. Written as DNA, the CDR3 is TGCAGCGCTTATGGGGCAGGGAACACTGAAGCTTTCTTT. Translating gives CSAYGAGNTEAFF.

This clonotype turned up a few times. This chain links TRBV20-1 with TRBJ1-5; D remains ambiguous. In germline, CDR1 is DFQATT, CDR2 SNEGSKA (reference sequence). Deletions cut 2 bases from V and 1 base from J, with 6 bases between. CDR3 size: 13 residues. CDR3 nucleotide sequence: TGCAGTGCTAGAAAGGACAGCAATCAGCCCCAGCATTTT. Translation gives CSARKDSNQPQHF.

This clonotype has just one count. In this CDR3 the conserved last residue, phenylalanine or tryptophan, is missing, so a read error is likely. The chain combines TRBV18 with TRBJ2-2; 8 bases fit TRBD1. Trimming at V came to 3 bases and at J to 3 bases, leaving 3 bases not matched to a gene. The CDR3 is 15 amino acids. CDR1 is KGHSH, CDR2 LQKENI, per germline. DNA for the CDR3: TGTGCCAGCTCACCGACGACAGGGGACACCGGGGAGCTGTTTGTT. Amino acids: CASSPTTGDTGELFV.

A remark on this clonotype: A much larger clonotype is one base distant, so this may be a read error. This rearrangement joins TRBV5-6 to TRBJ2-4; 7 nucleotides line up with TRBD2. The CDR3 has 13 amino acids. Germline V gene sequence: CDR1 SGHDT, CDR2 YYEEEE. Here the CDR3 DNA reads TGTGCCTGCAGCGGGGATCCCAAAAACATTCAGTACTTC. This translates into CACSGDPKNIQYF.

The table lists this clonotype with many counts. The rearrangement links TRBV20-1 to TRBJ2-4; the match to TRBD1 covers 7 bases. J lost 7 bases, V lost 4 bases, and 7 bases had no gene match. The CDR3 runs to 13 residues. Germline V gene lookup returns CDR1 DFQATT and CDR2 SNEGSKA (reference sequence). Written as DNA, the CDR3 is TGCAGTGCTATACAGGGGATAGAGAACATTCAGTACTTC. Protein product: CSAIQGIENIQYF.

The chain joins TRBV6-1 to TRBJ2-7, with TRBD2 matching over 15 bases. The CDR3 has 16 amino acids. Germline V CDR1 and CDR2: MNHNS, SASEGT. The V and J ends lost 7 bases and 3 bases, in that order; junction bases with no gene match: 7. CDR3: CASTLGLAGGRYEQYF. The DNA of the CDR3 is TGTGCCAGCACCCTGGGACTAGCGGGGGGCCGCTACGAGCAGTACTTC.

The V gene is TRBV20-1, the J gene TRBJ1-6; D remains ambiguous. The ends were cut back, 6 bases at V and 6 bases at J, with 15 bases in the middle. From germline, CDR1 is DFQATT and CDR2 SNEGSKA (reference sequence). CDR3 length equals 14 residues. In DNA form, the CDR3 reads TGCAGTGCCCATAGGACTCCCAGTAATTCACCCCTCCACTTT. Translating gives CSAHRTPSNSPLHF.

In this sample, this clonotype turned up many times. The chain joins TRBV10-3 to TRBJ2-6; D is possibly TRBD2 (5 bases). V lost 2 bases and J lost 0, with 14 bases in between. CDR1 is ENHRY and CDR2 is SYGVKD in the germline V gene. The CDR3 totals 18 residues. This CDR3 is CAISEGLGSSSGANVLTF. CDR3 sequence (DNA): TGTGCCATCAGTGAGGGACTGGGATCATCCTCTGGGGCCAACGTCCTGACTTTC.

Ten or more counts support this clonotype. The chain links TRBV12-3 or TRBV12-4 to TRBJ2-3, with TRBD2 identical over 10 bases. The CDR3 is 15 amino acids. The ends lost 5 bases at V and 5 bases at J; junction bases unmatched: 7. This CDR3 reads CASSPLKRGGDTQYF. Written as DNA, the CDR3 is TGTGCCAGCAGTCCCCTCAAGCGGGGGGGAGATACGCAGTATTTT.

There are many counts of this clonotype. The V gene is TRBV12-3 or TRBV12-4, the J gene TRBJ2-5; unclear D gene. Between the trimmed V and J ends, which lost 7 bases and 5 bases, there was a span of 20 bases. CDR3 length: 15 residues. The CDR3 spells CASTLSYSLGETQYF. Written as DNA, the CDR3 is TGTGCCAGCACTCTAAGCTACTCCCTCGGGGAGACCCAGTACTTC.

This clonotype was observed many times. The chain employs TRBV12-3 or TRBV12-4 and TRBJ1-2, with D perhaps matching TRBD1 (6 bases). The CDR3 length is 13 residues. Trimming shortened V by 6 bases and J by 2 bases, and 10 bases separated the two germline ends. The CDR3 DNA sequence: TGTGCCAGCAGGGCAGGGGTCAACTATGGCTACACCTTC. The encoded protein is CASRAGVNYGYTF.